These 19 T cell receptor beta chains share one sample of origin, sequenced in a study of CD8 T cells in ankylosing spondylitis. Findings and limits, study-wide: Eight or nine highly homologous variants made up a TCR beta motif that seemed to typify ankylosing spondylitis blood.

No antigens are known for them. TCRdb called the 5' RACE reads again in MiXCR, with one record for every CDR3 protein. This sample carries 400,000 or so distinct CDR3 sequences, 26% of them seen once, and the ten largest clones take 0.89%. Sequenced input: blood, either unsorted or a sorted T cell fraction (not recorded which). These receptors were collected from a male donor with ankylosing spondylitis.

This clonotype was seen repeatedly, ten times or more. At one end the junction does not follow the germline gene, possibly because of a read error. This rearrangement joins TRBV5-1 to TRBJ2-1, with D possibly being TRBD2 (5 bases). Germline values: CDR1 SGHRS, CDR2 YFSETQ. The CDR3 is made up of 15 amino acids. In nucleotides, the CDR3 is TGTGCCAGCTCCCTCGGGGTAAGCTCCTACAATGAGCAGTTCTTC. It is translated as CASSLGVSSYNEQFF. The variable domain in full, completed from reference TRBV5-1 and TRBJ2-1, reads KAGVTQTPRYLIKTRGQQVTLSCSPISGHRSVSWYQQTPGQGLQFLFEYFSETQRNKGNFPGRFSGRQFSNSRSEMNVSTLELGDSALYLCASSLGVSSYNEQFFGPGTRLTVL.

This clonotype was seen only a few times. The chain has TRBV5-1 and TRBJ2-1; the match to TRBD2 covers 7 bases. Germline V gene data show CDR1 as SGHRS and CDR2 as YFSETQ. This CDR3 has 14 amino acids. With 5 bases clipped from V and 7 bases from J, the junction kept 9 bases outside the gene matches. CDR3 amino acids: CASSRTSIFNEQFF. As DNA, the CDR3 is TGCGCCAGCAGTAGGACTAGTATCTTTAATGAGCAGTTCTTC. The whole variable domain, filled in from reference TRBV5-1 and TRBJ2-1, reads KAGVTQTPRYLIKTRGQQVTLSCSPISGHRSVSWYQQTPGQGLQFLFEYFSETQRNKGNFPGRFSGRQFSNSRSEMNVSTLELGDSALYLCASSRTSIFNEQFFGPGTRLTVL.

The V call is TRBV29-1, the J call TRBJ2-1; the match to TRBD2 covers 7 bases. CDR1 SQVTM and CDR2 ANQGSEA come from the germline V gene. The CDR3 sequence is 14 residues long. V lost 3 bases and J lost 4; bases outside the gene matches: 6. The CDR3 nucleotides read TGCAGCGTTGAGGGGACTAACGTATACAATGAGCAGTTCTTC. Residues: CSVEGTNVYNEQFF.

The table lists this clonotype with a few counts. J is TRBJ2-1 and V is TRBV6-2 or TRBV6-3, with TRBD2 matching over 10 bases. The germline gives CDR1 MNHEY, CDR2 SVGEGT. CDR3 length: 15 residues. The J segment lost 4 bases and the V segment lost 2 bases, leaving 2 bases of the junction unmatched. The CDR3 sequence is CASSYTSGTYNEQFF. The DNA of the CDR3 is TGTGCCAGCAGTTACACTAGCGGGACATACAATGAGCAGTTCTTC.

J is TRBJ1-6 and V is TRBV5-5; D is unclear. The germline CDR1 and CDR2 sequences are SGHKS and YYEKEE (reference sequence). The CDR3 sequence is 14 residues long. The V end was cut by 0 bases, the J end by 7 bases, with 8 bases between. As DNA, the CDR3 is TGTGCCAGCAGCTTGGATTATGGGAATTCACCCCTCCACTTT. Amino acids: CASSLDYGNSPLHF.

This clonotype turned up a few times. The chain joins TRBV2 to TRBJ2-5, with TRBD2 matching 14 bases. Unmatched junction bases numbered 6, after V lost 7 bases and J lost 5 bases. The CDR3 runs to 15 residues. CDR1 is SNHLY, CDR2 FYNNEI, per germline. The CDR3 region is CASMTSGRAWETQYF. The CDR3 nucleotides read TGTGCCAGCATGACTAGCGGGAGGGCCTGGGAGACCCAGTACTTC.

The chain combines TRBV7-8 with TRBJ1-4; no clear D. The CDR3 is made up of 16 amino acids. With 2 bases removed from V and 1 base from J, the gap between germline ends came to 11 bases. Germline V gives CDR1 SGHVS, CDR2 FQNEAQ. CDR3 protein: CASSLNGRVTNEKLFF. CDR3 nucleotide sequence: TGTGCCAGCAGCTTAAACGGGAGGGTAACTAATGAAAAACTGTTTTTT.

This clonotype was picked up a small number of times. This chain connects TRBV10-3 to TRBJ2-1; tentative D call: TRBD1 (6 bases). The V end was cut by 0 bases, the J end by 5 bases, with 8 bases between. The CDR3 extends over 14 amino acids. CDR1 is ENHRY and CDR2 is SYGVKD in the germline V gene. The CDR3 is CAISESRTDNEQFF. The CDR3 DNA sequence: TGTGCCATCAGTGAGTCGAGGACAGACAATGAGCAGTTCTTC.

The chain recombines TRBV5-6 with TRBJ1-2, with D possibly matching TRBD1 (5 bases). CDR3 length: 13 residues. The ends were cut back, 0 bases at V and 4 bases at J, with 7 bases in the middle. The germline V gene has CDR1 SGHDT and CDR2 YYEEEE. CDR3 loop: CASSLDRIYGYTF. For the CDR3, the DNA is TGTGCCAGCAGCTTGGACAGGATCTATGGCTACACCTTC.

V is TRBV29-1 and J is TRBJ1-1; 8 positions agree with TRBD1. The CDR3 sequence is 13 residues long. Germline values: CDR1 SQVTM, CDR2 ANQGSEA. V shed 7 bases and J 1 base; nucleotides not matched to a gene: 5. Here the CDR3 reads CSAGQGRNTEAFF. The CDR3 DNA follows: TGCAGCGCCGGACAGGGAAGGAACACTGAAGCTTTCTTT.

In its sample, this clonotype was seen a few times. The chain has TRBV7-2 and TRBJ2-1; TRBD2 aligns across 13 bases. This CDR3 region has 16 residues. CDR1 SGHTA and CDR2 FQGNSA come from the germline V gene. V was pared by 0 bases and J by 7 bases, with 3 bases of the junction left unmatched. CDR3 nucleotides: TGTGCCAGCAGCTTAGCCGGGACTAGCGGGATGAATGAGCAGTTCTTC. Translation gives CASSLAGTSGMNEQFF.

The rearrangement joins TRBV3-1 to TRBJ1-2; tentatively, D is TRBD1 (6 bases). Trimming cost V 0 bases and J 6 bases, with 11 bases left between them. The CDR3 runs 14 residues. Germline V gene sequence: CDR1 LGHDT, CDR2 YNNKEL (reference sequence). This CDR3 reads CASSQDQGRDGYTF. The CDR3 DNA reads as TGTGCCAGCAGCCAAGATCAGGGGCGCGATGGCTACACCTTC.

This clonotype was seen a few times. The chain combines TRBV20-1 with TRBJ2-7; TRBD2 matches 7 bases. V shed 5 bases and J 4 bases; nucleotides not matched to a gene: 5. Germline lookup yields CDR1 DFQATT and CDR2 SNEGSKA (reference sequence). The CDR3 covers 12 residues. The CDR3 coding sequence is TGCAGTGCTGTGGGGGGGGTATACGAGCAGTACTTC. It translates to CSAVGGVYEQYF.

The chain combines TRBV20-1 with TRBJ2-7, with D unclear. Germline loops: CDR1 DFQATT, CDR2 SNEGSKA (reference sequence). V shed 5 bases and J shed 2 bases, with 13 bases lying between them. There are 13 residues in the CDR3. The CDR3 region is CSAEATSTYEQYF. The CDR3 DNA follows: TGCAGTGCTGAGGCTACTTCGACCTACGAGCAGTACTTC.

This clonotype showed up just a few times. The chain couples TRBV20-1 to TRBJ1-2, with D perhaps matching TRBD1 (5 bases). This CDR3 is built from 12 residues. CDR1 is DFQATT, CDR2 SNEGSKA, per germline (reference sequence). The germline V and J ends were trimmed by 4 bases and 0 bases, with 6 bases remaining between them. CDR3 in amino acids: CSAKGANYGYTF. The CDR3 DNA sequence: TGCAGTGCTAAAGGGGCTAACTATGGCTACACCTTC.

This clonotype appeared a few times. V usage is TRBV20-1 and J usage is TRBJ1-1, with D maybe TRBD1 (5 bases). CDR1 is DFQATT, CDR2 SNEGSKA, per germline (reference sequence). The CDR3 extends over 16 amino acids. V was trimmed by 3 bases and J by 6 bases, leaving 23 bases between them. This CDR3 reads CSASIGGRSLYAEAFF. The CDR3, as DNA: TGCAGTGCTAGTATCGGGGGGAGAAGTTTATACGCTGAAGCTTTCTTT.

This clonotype was picked up a small number of times. The chain couples TRBV5-1 to TRBJ1-1, with no clear D. Per germline, CDR1 SGHRS and CDR2 YFSETQ. With 0 bases removed from V and 6 bases from J, the gap between germline ends came to 9 bases. This CDR3 region has 13 residues. Here the CDR3 DNA reads TGCGCCAGCAGCTTGGGGCCAGAAGCTGAAGCTTTCTTT. Protein sequence: CASSLGPEAEAFF.

This clonotype occurred a few times. The genes are TRBV5-1 and TRBJ2-1; D could derive from TRBD1 or TRBD2 (6 bases each). CDR3 length: 14 residues. Germline values: CDR1 SGHRS, CDR2 YFSETQ. V was shortened by 0 bases and J by 8 bases, with 12 bases between the two germline ends. Here the CDR3 DNA reads TGCGCCAGCAGCTTGGTAGCGAGGGGGGATGAGCAGTTCTTC. Its translation is CASSLVARGDEQFF.

This clonotype was found a few times. The chain joins TRBV6-1 to TRBJ1-1; the D gene is possibly TRBD1 (6 bases). CDR3 size: 16 residues. Between the trimmed V and J ends, which lost 4 bases and 3 bases, there was a span of 18 bases. Germline V gives CDR1 MNHNS, CDR2 SASEGT. CDR3 region: CASSGERGVVDTEAFF. The CDR3 DNA reads as TGTGCCAGCAGTGGGGAAAGGGGGGTCGTGGACACTGAAGCTTTCTTT.